This T cell receptor beta chain was sequenced in a study of CD8 T cells in Susac syndrome. The trim removed 3 bases at V and 9 bases at J, leaving 18 bases unmatched. The length of the CDR3 is 18 residues. Germline CDR1 is LNHNV and CDR2 is YYDKDF (reference sequence). This clonotype was detected only once. Its antigen is unknown. Findings of the study overall: An acknowledgment was made by the study that its TCR sequencing and HLA analysis involved relatively few individuals.

RNA was extracted with the RNeasy kit, and a quantity of roughly 0.45 to 1 ug was reverse transcribed using random hexamers. TCRdb re-called the immunoSEQ multiplex PCR reads through MiXCR, storing one row per CDR3 protein. Here the sample spans some 160,000 distinct CDR3 sequences, roughly nine tenths being singletons. The source is a human donor in good health. This chain joins TRBV15 and TRBJ1-5; 9 bases match TRBD1. What was sequenced was CD4+ T cells from PBMCs. CDR3 amino acids: CATSRPWGDRDFLWPQHF. The CDR3 bases are TGTGCCACCAGCAGGCCCTGGGGGGACAGGGACTTCTTATGGCCCCAGCATTTT.